This TCR beta chain stems from a study of shared clonotypes between healthy human individuals. The assay was immunoSEQ multiplex PCR, and TCRdb's table has in-frame clones only and misses some. The data contain some 800,000 clones, more than 85% of them singletons. V gave up 4 bases and J gave up 5 bases; unmatched junction bases: 11. The CDR3 runs to 17 residues. The germline gives CDR1 SGHRS, CDR2 YFSETQ. Naive CD8 cells, CD45RO-negative and positively selected for CCR7, excluded terminally differentiated effector memory CD45RA+ cells. The source material was naive CD8+ T cells sorted from blood. The chain combines TRBV5-1 with TRBJ2-1; 11 nucleotides match TRBD1. This TCR was recovered from a man aged 30 to 39 in good health. CDR3 protein: CASSTRTGGEVDNEQFF. The CDR3 bases are TGCGCCAGCAGCACGCGGACAGGGGGCGAGGTGGACAATGAGCAGTTCTTC.